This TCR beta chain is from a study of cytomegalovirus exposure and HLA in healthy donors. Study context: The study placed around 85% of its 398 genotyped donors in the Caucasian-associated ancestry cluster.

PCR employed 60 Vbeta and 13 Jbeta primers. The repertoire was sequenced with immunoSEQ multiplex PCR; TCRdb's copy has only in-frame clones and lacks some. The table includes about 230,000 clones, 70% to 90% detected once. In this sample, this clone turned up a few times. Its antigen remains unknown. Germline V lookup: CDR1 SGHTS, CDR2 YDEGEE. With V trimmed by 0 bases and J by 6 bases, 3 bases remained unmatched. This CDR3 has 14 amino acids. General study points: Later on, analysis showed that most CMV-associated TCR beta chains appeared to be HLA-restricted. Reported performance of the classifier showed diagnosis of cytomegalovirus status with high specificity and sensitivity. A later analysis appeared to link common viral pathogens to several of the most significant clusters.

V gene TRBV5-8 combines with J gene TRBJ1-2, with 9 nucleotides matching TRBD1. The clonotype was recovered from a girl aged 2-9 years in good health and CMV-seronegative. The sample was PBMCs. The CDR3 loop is CASSLGDRVDGYTF. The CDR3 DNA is TGTGCCAGCAGCTTGGGGGACAGGGTCGATGGCTACACCTTC.